This T cell receptor beta chain appears in the sequencing data of a study of radiotherapy plus CTLA-4 blockade in lung cancer (dated by TCRdb to between 2018 and 2020). Context from the whole study: Among the enrolled patients, roughly 17% had an objective response, and 25% to 35% reached disease control.

Receptors were amplified or captured by the immunoSEQ multiplex PCR assay. The table comes from immuneACCESS by way of TCRdb, which keeps in-frame sequences with V and J called. Part of the clones is missing from these tables; in studies checked, under half for an unresolved V gene and the rest for unknown reasons. The sample records about 98,000 clones, around 86% of which are singletons. Under 4% of the sample belongs to the ten largest clones. The paper's findings and limits, for the study overall: The strongest predictors of response were reported to be early dynamic shifts in blood T cell clones along with a rise in serum interferon-beta following radiation. After treatment with radiotherapy and ipilimumab, TCR clones that originated in tumors expanded in peripheral blood.

There are 17 amino acids in the CDR3, from cysteine to phenylalanine inclusive. Just the 51-base CDR3 DNA is kept, in frame starting at base 1. V drops 6 bases and J drops 0 bases, leaving 18 bases in between. Based on the germline V gene, the CDR1 and CDR2 sequences are ENHRY and SYGVKD. The study evaluated CTLA-4 blockade (ipilimumab) given together with focal radiation therapy in patients who had chemo-refractory metastatic non-small-cell lung cancer. This clone came up once. No antigen is known for it. There are no base qualities to consult, and no much larger clone falls within one base. The V and J segments used are TRBV10-3 and TRBJ2-1; TRBD2 is a weak D gene call, 6 bases matching. The clonotype comes from a human donor with non-small cell lung cancer who had a partial response to radiotherapy plus ipilimumab. Sequencing used peripheral blood, obtained from a patient treated with radiotherapy plus ipilimumab. The CDR3 region has the sequence CAISDALAESSYNEQFF. Here is the DNA: TGTGCCATCAGCGATGCTTTAGCGGAAAGCTCCTACAATGAGCAGTTCTTC.